These 8 T cell receptor beta chains share one sample of origin, sequenced in a study of T cells in Graves' hyperthyroidism and ophthalmopathy. RNA transcripts provided the source from which TCR beta CDR3 regions were amplified. A set of HTBI primers served as the primers for a first-round RT-PCR of the TCR CDR3. TCRdb re-called the multiplex PCR reads through MiXCR, storing one row per CDR3 protein. The table lists about 640,000 distinct CDR3 sequences, about 14% of them singletons. Sequenced input: blood. The receptors stem from a woman between 45 and 65 years old with Graves' ophthalmopathy.

The gene calls are TRBV5-1 and TRBJ2-3; possibly TRBD1 or TRBD2 for D (5 bases each). V was pared by 4 bases and J by 1 base, with 13 bases between. The CDR3 length is 15 residues. Germline lookup yields CDR1 SGHRS and CDR2 YFSETQ. The CDR3 coding sequence is TGCGCCAGCAGCCCGGTCGGGGACCGCACAGATACGCAGTATTTT. Translating it yields CASSPVGDRTDTQYF.

This clonotype has at least ten counts. J is TRBJ2-7 and V is TRBV9; 7 bases are shared with TRBD2. The CDR3 consists of 14 residues. Germline-derived CDR1 and CDR2 are SGDLS and YYNGEE. Losses at the gene ends were 4 bases for V and 0 bases for J; bases not matched to a gene: 4. CDR3 residues: CASSPWEGSYEQYF. In DNA form, the CDR3 reads TGTGCCAGCAGCCCCTGGGAGGGCTCCTACGAGCAGTACTTC.

The chain is built from TRBV20-1 and TRBJ2-1; 7 nucleotides align to TRBD2. Trimming removed 6 bases from V and 5 bases from J; junction bases left unmatched: 13. The CDR3 is 15 residues long. Germline values: CDR1 DFQATT, CDR2 SNEGSKA (reference sequence). Here the CDR3 reads CSAVIGGSGDNEQFF. Here the CDR3 DNA reads TGCAGTGCCGTCATAGGCGGGAGCGGGGACAATGAGCAGTTCTTC.

This clonotype was counted many times. V is TRBV29-1 and J is TRBJ2-7, with D maybe TRBD2 (5 bases). Germline loops: CDR1 SQVTM, CDR2 ANQGSEA. V was clipped by 0 bases and J by 3 bases, with 15 bases between them. The CDR3 consists of 15 residues. The DNA for the CDR3 is TGCAGCGTTGAAGAGTGGTCCGGGAAAATCTACGAGCAGTACTTC. This gives the protein CSVEEWSGKIYEQYF.

This clonotype has a handful of counts. The gene calls are TRBV4-2 and TRBJ2-1; the D gene is possibly TRBD2 (5 bases). Germline V CDR1 and CDR2: LGHNA, YNFKEQ. This CDR3 comprises 17 residues. V was pared by 1 base and J by 0 bases, with 13 bases between. The CDR3 reads CASSQGTSGASYNEQFF. In DNA form, the CDR3 reads TGTGCCAGCAGCCAAGGAACCAGCGGTGCCTCCTACAATGAGCAGTTCTTC.

In its sample, this clonotype was seen many times. The chain links TRBV10-1 to TRBJ1-1, with D maybe TRBD1 (5 bases). The CDR3 covers 14 residues. Germline CDR1 is WNHNN and CDR2 is SYGVQD (reference sequence). The ends were cut back, 6 bases at V and 1 base at J, with 12 bases in the middle. The CDR3 protein is CASRGTGKNTEAFF. The CDR3 DNA sequence: TGCGCCAGCAGAGGGACGGGGAAGAACACTGAAGCTTTCTTT.

This clonotype was picked up many times. This chain uses TRBV20-1 with TRBJ2-5, with 10 bases that match TRBD2. CDR1 is DFQATT, CDR2 SNEGSKA, per germline (reference sequence). The CDR3 contains 15 residues. J was trimmed by 5 bases and V by 5 bases; bases with no gene match: 11. This CDR3 reads CSAEKAGGPGETQYF. The CDR3, as DNA: TGCAGTGCTGAAAAAGCGGGAGGGCCGGGTGAGACCCAGTACTTC.

This clonotype was detected many times. This rearrangement joins TRBV2 to TRBJ2-7; TRBD1 agrees at 8 bases. The germline gives CDR1 SNHLY, CDR2 FYNNEI. This CDR3 is built from 12 residues. J was trimmed by 2 bases and V by 8 bases; bases with no gene match: 2. This chain's CDR3 is CASGGQAYEQYF. In nucleotides, the CDR3 is TGTGCCAGCGGGGGACAGGCCTACGAGCAGTACTTC.